The 8 T cell receptor beta chains listed next were all sequenced from one sample in a study of CD8 T cells in ankylosing spondylitis. TCRdb ran MiXCR on the 5' RACE reads and lists one entry per CDR3 protein. The top ten hold roughly 9.1% of the sample, which has about 300,000 distinct CDR3 sequences, around 10% seen once. The sequencing input was blood, either unsorted or a sorted T cell fraction (not recorded which). The receptors stem from a female donor with ankylosing spondylitis or in good health (not recorded which).

V is TRBV6-1 and J is TRBJ2-1, with TRBD2 identical over 13 bases. The junction had 3 bases not matched to a gene; V was cut back by 4 bases and J by 3 bases. This CDR3 comprises 16 residues. CDR1 is MNHNS, CDR2 SASEGT, per germline. This CDR3 reads CASSATSGGSYNEQFF. The CDR3 bases are TGTGCCAGCAGTGCGACTAGCGGGGGGAGCTACAATGAGCAGTTCTTC.

This clonotype came up many times. This chain links TRBV5-1 with TRBJ1-2; D remains ambiguous. CDR1 and CDR2 (germline): SGHRS, YFSETQ. With 0 bases removed from V and 4 bases from J, the gap between germline ends came to 10 bases. The CDR3 contains 14 residues. CDR3 sequence reads: CASSLEAEFYGYTF. DNA of the CDR3: TGCGCCAGCAGCTTGGAGGCGGAATTCTATGGCTACACCTTC.

This clonotype was found a few times. The chain employs TRBV20-1 and TRBJ2-3; a weak D match, TRBD2 (7 bases). Germline V gene sequence: CDR1 DFQATT, CDR2 SNEGSKA (reference sequence). Deletions cut 0 bases from V and 5 bases from J, with 15 bases between. This CDR3 is 15 amino acids long. CDR3: CSAREGGGPGDTQYF. The CDR3 DNA is TGCAGTGCTAGAGAGGGGGGGGGGCCTGGAGATACGCAGTATTTT.

This clonotype has a count of ten or more. The J gene is TRBJ2-7, the V gene TRBV20-1, with D hard to call. Per germline, CDR1 DFQATT and CDR2 SNEGSKA (reference sequence). Trimming removed 3 bases from V and 2 bases from J, with 11 bases in between. The CDR3 is made up of 13 amino acids. DNA for the CDR3: TGCAGTGCTAGTAAGTCGAATGCCTACGAGCAGTACTTC. Its translation: CSASKSNAYEQYF.

This clonotype has ten or more counts. The chain uses TRBV4-1 and TRBJ2-3, with a possible D match to TRBD1 (5 bases). Trimming cost V 0 bases and J 5 bases, with 9 bases left between them. The germline V gene encodes CDR1 MGHRA and CDR2 YSYEKL. CDR3 length equals 14 residues. The CDR3 here is CASSQDRGRDTQYF. The CDR3 coding sequence is TGCGCCAGCAGCCAAGATAGGGGTAGAGATACGCAGTATTTT.

This clonotype was found many times. The genes are TRBV16 and TRBJ2-1; a weak D match, TRBD1 (7 bases). V was clipped by 2 bases and J by 2 bases, with 10 bases between them. The CDR3 loop spans 15 amino acids. CDR1 KGHSY and CDR2 FQNENV come from the germline V gene. The CDR3 sequence is CASSQGRGAYNEQFF. In nucleotides, the CDR3 is TGTGCCAGCAGCCAAGGCAGGGGGGCCTACAATGAGCAGTTCTTC.

This clonotype occurred many times. The genes are TRBV5-1 and TRBJ2-5; unclear D gene. Germline CDR1 SGHRS, CDR2 YFSETQ. There are 15 residues in the CDR3. V shed 7 bases and J shed 4 bases, with 20 bases lying between them. CDR3 sequence (DNA): TGCGCCAGCTCTCAGTCAACAGTCGCCGGAGAGACCCAGTACTTC. As protein: CASSQSTVAGETQYF.

This chain links TRBV6-5 with TRBJ2-7; the match to TRBD2 covers 7 bases. The CDR3 is 16 residues long. From germline, CDR1 is MNHEY and CDR2 SVGAGI. Trimming removed 0 bases from V and 1 base from J; junction bases left unmatched: 6. CDR3 in DNA: TGTGCCAGCAGTTACTCGGCCGGGCGGGAGTCCTACGAGCAGTACTTC. Translated, it gives CASSYSAGRESYEQYF.